This is a list of T cell receptor beta chains from one sample in a study of T cell repertoires in cytomegalovirus infection. TCRdb re-called the reads through MiXCR, storing one row per CDR3 protein. The sample contains a few hundred thousand distinct CDR3 sequences, more than 15% of which appear only once. The sample comprised CD8+ T cells from PBMCs. These receptors were obtained from a human donor in good health (CMV status not recorded). Some clones in this sample may be carry-over from other donors' samples. Both conserved end residues are part of each CDR3. Fields, in order: CDR3 protein, CDR3 DNA, clone size, J gene, D gene, V gene. The D gene is left open where the match is weak. Where a row states a size, it is once, few, many or the class of an expanded clone; other rows omit it.

cdr3_aa: CASSPSRVEQFF; cdr3_nt: TGTGCCAGCAGTCCTTCTAGGGTTGAGCAGTTCTTC; clone_size: -; j_call: TRBJ2-1; d_call: -; v_call: TRBV5-6
cdr3_aa: CASSLERGAIYEQYF; cdr3_nt: TGTGCCAGCAGCTTGGAGCGGGGGGCAATCTACGAGCAGTACTTC; clone_size: -; j_call: TRBJ2-7; d_call: TRBD2; v_call: TRBV5-4
cdr3_aa: CASSLAPQGARTGELFF; cdr3_nt: TGTGCCAGCAGCTTAGCGCCGCAGGGGGCGAGGACCGGGGAGCTGTTTTTT; clone_size: many; j_call: TRBJ2-2; d_call: TRBD1; v_call: TRBV7-2
cdr3_aa: CASSYLLGTVEAFF; cdr3_nt: TGTGCCAGCAGTTACCTGCTGGGGACAGTAGAAGCTTTCTTT; clone_size: few; j_call: TRBJ1-1; d_call: TRBD1; v_call: TRBV6-5
cdr3_aa: CASSSPGQYEQYF; cdr3_nt: TGTGCCAGCAGCTCCCCGGGGCAGTACGAGCAGTACTTC; clone_size: many; j_call: TRBJ2-7; d_call: -; v_call: TRBV7-9
cdr3_aa: CASSQDSVPDNSPLHF; cdr3_nt: TGCGCCAGCAGCCAAGATTCGGTTCCGGATAATTCACCCCTCCACTTT; clone_size: few; j_call: TRBJ1-6; d_call: -; v_call: TRBV4-1
cdr3_aa: CASSVTRGPEQYF; cdr3_nt: TGTGCCAGTAGTGTAACTAGGGGTCCCGAGCAGTACTTC; clone_size: -; j_call: TRBJ2-7; d_call: -; v_call: TRBV19
cdr3_aa: CASSPTEGPSEAFF; cdr3_nt: TGTGCCAGCAGTCCGACGGAGGGCCCCTCTGAAGCTTTCTTT; clone_size: -; j_call: TRBJ1-1; d_call: -; v_call: TRBV12-3/TRBV12-4
cdr3_aa: CASSSDRGQQETQYF; cdr3_nt: TGTGCCAGCAGTTCGGACAGGGGACAACAAGAGACCCAGTACTTC; clone_size: -; j_call: TRBJ2-5; d_call: TRBD1; v_call: TRBV28
cdr3_aa: CASSLGPREAFF; cdr3_nt: TGTGCCAGCAGCTTAGGGCCCCGTGAAGCTTTCTTT; clone_size: many; j_call: TRBJ1-1; d_call: -; v_call: TRBV7-9
cdr3_aa: CASSPLAGENYEQYF; cdr3_nt: TGTGCCAGCAGTCCCCTAGCGGGGGAGAACTACGAGCAGTACTTC; clone_size: -; j_call: TRBJ2-7; d_call: TRBD2; v_call: TRBV2
cdr3_aa: CASSVRDRVMNTEAFF; cdr3_nt: TGTGCCAGCAGCGTCCGGGACAGAGTTATGAACACTGAAGCTTTCTTT; clone_size: few; j_call: TRBJ1-1; d_call: TRBD1; v_call: TRBV11-2
cdr3_aa: CASSDGGYYGYTF; cdr3_nt: TGTGCCAGCAGTGATGGGGGTTACTATGGCTACACCTTC; clone_size: -; j_call: TRBJ1-2; d_call: -; v_call: TRBV2
cdr3_aa: CATSEDDPDGYGYTF; cdr3_nt: TGTGCCACCAGTGAGGATGACCCGGACGGCTATGGCTACACCTTC; clone_size: -; j_call: TRBJ1-2; d_call: -; v_call: TRBV2
cdr3_aa: CASSPILGYTF; cdr3_nt: TGTGCCAGCAGCCCGATTTTAGGCTACACCTTC; clone_size: -; j_call: TRBJ1-2; d_call: -; v_call: TRBV9
cdr3_aa: CASSLARQVMNTEAFF; cdr3_nt: TGTGCCAGCAGCTTAGCTAGACAGGTCATGAACACTGAAGCTTTCTTT; clone_size: many; j_call: TRBJ1-1; d_call: -; v_call: TRBV7-9
cdr3_aa: CASRWAPNQPQHF; cdr3_nt: TGTGCCTCCCGGTGGGCCCCCAATCAGCCCCAGCATTTT; clone_size: few; j_call: TRBJ1-5; d_call: -; v_call: TRBV12-5
cdr3_aa: CSARDSYEQYF; cdr3_nt: TGCAGTGCTAGGGACAGCTACGAGCAGTACTTC; clone_size: -; j_call: TRBJ2-7; d_call: -; v_call: TRBV20-1
cdr3_aa: CASSALAGGPTDTQYF; cdr3_nt: TGTGCCAGCAGCGCCCTAGCGGGGGGACCTACAGATACGCAGTATTTT; clone_size: many; j_call: TRBJ2-3; d_call: TRBD2; v_call: TRBV7-6
cdr3_aa: CASSLPGQETQYF; cdr3_nt: TGTGCCAGCAGCTTGCCAGGCCAAGAGACCCAGTACTTC; clone_size: few; j_call: TRBJ2-5; d_call: -; v_call: TRBV5-4
cdr3_aa: CASRKSGEQFF; cdr3_nt: TGTGCCAGCAGGAAGTCGGGGGAGCAGTTCTTC; clone_size: few; j_call: TRBJ2-1; d_call: -; v_call: TRBV28
cdr3_aa: CASSPRTSGYNEQFF; cdr3_nt: TGTGCCAGCAGCCCTCGGACTAGCGGTTACAATGAGCAGTTCTTC; clone_size: -; j_call: TRBJ2-1; d_call: TRBD2; v_call: TRBV4-2
cdr3_aa: CASSPRDSMNTEAFF; cdr3_nt: TGTGCCAGCAGCCCTAGGGACAGCATGAACACTGAAGCTTTCTTT; clone_size: many; j_call: TRBJ1-1; d_call: TRBD1; v_call: TRBV7-9
cdr3_aa: CASSSESIEQYF; cdr3_nt: TGTGCCAGCAGCTCAGAGTCCATCGAGCAGTACTTC; clone_size: -; j_call: TRBJ2-7; d_call: -; v_call: TRBV7-6
cdr3_aa: CASSTSDSETGELFF; cdr3_nt: TGTGCCAGCAGCACGTCGGACTCAGAGACCGGGGAGCTGTTTTTT; clone_size: -; j_call: TRBJ2-2; d_call: -; v_call: TRBV11-2
cdr3_aa: CASSLYWSISNQPQHF; cdr3_nt: TGTGCCAGCAGCTTGTATTGGAGTATAAGCAATCAGCCCCAGCATTTT; clone_size: many; j_call: TRBJ1-5; d_call: -; v_call: TRBV5-5
cdr3_aa: CASKSYVDQGNTEAFF; cdr3_nt: TGTGCCAGCAAAAGTTATGTAGACCAAGGGAACACTGAAGCTTTCTTT; clone_size: -; j_call: TRBJ1-1; d_call: -; v_call: TRBV28
cdr3_aa: CASSQEVQAIRTDTQYF; cdr3_nt: TGCGCCAGCAGCCAAGAGGTCCAGGCGATTCGCACAGATACGCAGTATTTT; clone_size: many; j_call: TRBJ2-3; d_call: -; v_call: TRBV4-1
cdr3_aa: CASSMGSTEAFF; cdr3_nt: TGTGCCAGTAGTATGGGATCCACTGAAGCTTTCTTT; clone_size: few; j_call: TRBJ1-1; d_call: -; v_call: TRBV19
cdr3_aa: CASSPVGVQPQHF; cdr3_nt: TGTGCCAGCAGCCCTGTTGGGGTGCAGCCCCAGCATTTT; clone_size: few; j_call: TRBJ1-5; d_call: -; v_call: TRBV7-8
cdr3_aa: CASSRDWPNEQYF; cdr3_nt: TGTGCCAGCAGTCGGGACTGGCCCAACGAGCAGTACTTC; clone_size: few; j_call: TRBJ2-7; d_call: -; v_call: TRBV6-2/TRBV6-3
cdr3_aa: CSARDLSRDAYEQYF; cdr3_nt: TGCAGTGCTAGAGATCTTTCACGAGATGCGTACGAGCAGTACTTC; clone_size: -; j_call: TRBJ2-7; d_call: -; v_call: TRBV20-1
cdr3_aa: CSGLGGENTEAFF; cdr3_nt: TGCAGCGGATTAGGAGGAGAAAACACTGAAGCTTTCTTT; clone_size: -; j_call: TRBJ1-1; d_call: -; v_call: TRBV29-1
cdr3_aa: CAISEPNIKGNNSPLHF; cdr3_nt: TGTGCCATCAGTGAGCCGAACATAAAGGGGAATAATTCACCCCTCCACTTT; clone_size: few; j_call: TRBJ1-6; d_call: -; v_call: TRBV10-3
cdr3_aa: CASSPRFGEAGANVLTF; cdr3_nt: TGTGCCAGCTCACCGCGATTTGGGGAGGCTGGGGCCAACGTCCTGACTTTC; clone_size: -; j_call: TRBJ2-6; d_call: -; v_call: TRBV18
cdr3_aa: CASSLTTGTPQETQYF; cdr3_nt: TGTGCCAGCAGCTTAACTACAGGGACCCCCCAAGAGACCCAGTACTTC; clone_size: -; j_call: TRBJ2-5; d_call: -; v_call: TRBV7-6
cdr3_aa: CASSPLGTSKYEQYF; cdr3_nt: TGTGCCAGCAGCCCACTCGGGACTAGCAAGTACGAGCAGTACTTC; clone_size: -; j_call: TRBJ2-7; d_call: TRBD2; v_call: TRBV7-6
cdr3_aa: CSAAPGAVTGELFF; cdr3_nt: TGCAGCGCTGCTCCGGGGGCCGTCACCGGGGAGCTGTTTTTT; clone_size: -; j_call: TRBJ2-2; d_call: -; v_call: TRBV29-1
cdr3_aa: CSARSSRDYEQYF; cdr3_nt: TGCAGTGCTAGGTCCAGTAGAGACTACGAGCAGTACTTC; clone_size: few; j_call: TRBJ2-7; d_call: -; v_call: TRBV20-1
cdr3_aa: CASRSYTEAFF; cdr3_nt: TGTGCCAGCAGAAGCTACACTGAAGCTTTCTTT; clone_size: many; j_call: TRBJ1-1; d_call: -; v_call: TRBV27
cdr3_aa: CASSLSGGAGTEAFF; cdr3_nt: TGCGCCAGCAGCCTCAGTGGAGGGGCCGGCACTGAAGCTTTCTTT; clone_size: few; j_call: TRBJ1-1; d_call: -; v_call: TRBV5-1
cdr3_aa: CASSPGGWGAKTEAFF; cdr3_nt: TGTGCCAGCAGCCCCGGGGGTTGGGGCGCGAAGACTGAAGCTTTCTTT; clone_size: -; j_call: TRBJ1-1; d_call: -; v_call: TRBV7-9
cdr3_aa: CASSYLPGSEQYF; cdr3_nt: TGTGCCAGCAGCTACCTCCCCGGTTCCGAGCAGTACTTC; clone_size: few; j_call: TRBJ2-7; d_call: -; v_call: TRBV28